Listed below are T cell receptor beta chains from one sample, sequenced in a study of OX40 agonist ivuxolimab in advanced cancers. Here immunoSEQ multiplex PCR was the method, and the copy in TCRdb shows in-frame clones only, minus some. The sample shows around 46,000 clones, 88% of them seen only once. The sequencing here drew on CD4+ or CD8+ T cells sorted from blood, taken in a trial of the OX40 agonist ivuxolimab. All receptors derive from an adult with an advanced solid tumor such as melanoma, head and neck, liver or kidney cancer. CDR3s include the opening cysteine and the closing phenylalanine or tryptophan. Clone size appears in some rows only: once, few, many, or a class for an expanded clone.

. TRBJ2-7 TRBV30 CAWNRDTATYEQYF
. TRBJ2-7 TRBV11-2 CASSVQQGFEQYF
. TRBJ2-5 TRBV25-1 CASSEGPLQETQYF
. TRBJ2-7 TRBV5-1 CASSLGQGIIYEQYF
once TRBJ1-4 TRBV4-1 CASSQATGGTPGRINEKLFF
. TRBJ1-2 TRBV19 CASSTTASNYGYTF
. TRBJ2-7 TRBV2 CASSEQDDYEQYF
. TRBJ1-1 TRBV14 CASSRQGGTEAFF
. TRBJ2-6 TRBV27 CASKFGDSGANVLTF
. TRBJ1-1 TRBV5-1 CASSFKVNTEAFF
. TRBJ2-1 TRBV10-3 CAISESLLDEQFF
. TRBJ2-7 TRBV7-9 CASSPTSGGAYEQYF
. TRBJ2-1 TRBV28 CASRMRSQTGATYNEQFF
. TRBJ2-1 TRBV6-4 CASSGQGGSYNEQFF
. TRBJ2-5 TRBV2 CASVLDGEETQYF
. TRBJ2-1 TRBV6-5 CASSYGGLPYNEQFF
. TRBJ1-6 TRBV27 CASRLQRDSPLHF
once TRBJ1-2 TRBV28 CASSPGTARGYTF
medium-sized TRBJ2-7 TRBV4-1 CASSQERQGAAYEQYF
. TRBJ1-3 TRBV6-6 CASSSGQPPGNTIYF